A selection of T cell receptor beta chains follows, all from one sample in a study of response to subunit inactivated influenza vaccine. TCRdb called the RT-PCR reads again in MiXCR, with one record for every CDR3 protein. The sample gives 500,000 to 700,000 distinct CDR3 sequences, under 25% of which show up once; approximately 2.9% is in the top ten. The same data also contributed to another study, on T cells expressing NK-cell markers.

The source was CD4+ T cells sorted from PBMCs, collected less than 13 days after vaccination. The receptors shown here come from a man over 45 who received an inactivated influenza vaccine. CDR3s leave out the opening cysteine and the closing phenylalanine or tryptophan.

TRBV4-3	TRBJ2-5	ASSQLAGGAETQY
TRBV19	TRBJ2-3	ASSMEDTQY
TRBV7-8	TRBJ2-4	ASSLRSEGLLAKNIQY
TRBV5-6	TRBJ2-7	ASSLETEQY
TRBV11-2	TRBJ2-7	ASSPGQPKLGYEQY
TRBV19	TRBJ2-4	ASSLLGGAKNIQY
TRBV4-3	TRBJ2-2	ASSQEGRSTGELF
TRBV5-1	TRBJ1-1	ASSIGDRGNTEAF
TRBV6-5	TRBJ2-7	ATQGLYEQY
TRBV7-9	TRBJ2-1	ASRSGQKPYNEQF
TRBV7-9	TRBJ1-1	ASGTGRAGTEAF
TRBV4-2	TRBJ2-4	ASSPSAGALAKNIQY
TRBV10-3	TRBJ2-1	AIRPRTLAGGDNEQF
TRBV12-3/TRBV12-4	TRBJ2-5	ASSYAWPDVYQETQY